The clone carrying this T cell receptor (beta chain) was counted ten times or more. This record belongs to a study of T cells in Graves' hyperthyroidism and ophthalmopathy. Study-wide context: Before treatment of any kind, peripheral blood was taken at initial diagnosis.

No ophthalmopathy progression within 18 months constituted stable Graves' hyperthyroidism. Each patient was aged 18 to 65 and had newly diagnosed hyperthyroidism of under 2 months' duration. Amplification of TCR beta CDR3 regions used RNA as the template. During a first-round RT-PCR of the TCR CDR3, the HTBI primer set was used. TCRdb passed the multiplex PCR reads through MiXCR, listing each CDR3 protein once. The table shows about 400,000 distinct CDR3 sequences, with approximately 14% occurring only once. This TCR was recovered from a woman aged 18-29 years with Graves' hyperthyroidism. The specimen sequenced was blood.

In DNA form, the CDR3 reads TGTGCCAGCTCACCAGGGCAGAGAAAATATGGCTACACCTTC. This encodes CASSPGQRKYGYTF. J is TRBJ1-2 and V is TRBV18; no firm D call. V was pared by 2 bases and J by 5 bases, with 12 bases between. From germline, CDR1 is KGHSH and CDR2 LQKENI. This CDR3 has 14 amino acids.